The entry that follows covers one T cell receptor (beta chain) sequence. Using immunoSEQ multiplex PCR, the repertoire was profiled, and TCRdb retains in-frame clones only, with some absent. The table has around 180,000 clones, around 79% seen once. This entry belongs to a study of blood T cell repertoires in COVID-19. Study-level background: Sites in the United States, Italy and Spain provided acute and convalescent COVID-19 samples.

The trim removed 5 bases at V and 6 bases at J, leaving 5 bases unmatched. CDR1 is SGHTA and CDR2 is FQGTGA in the germline V gene. CDR3 length equals 14 residues. The receptor's source is a man in his 60s with active or convalescent COVID-19. Input material: peripheral blood. The chain employs TRBV7-3 and TRBJ2-2; 8 nucleotides line up with TRBD2. The CDR3 sequence: CASSPGLAAGELFF. CDR3 nucleotide sequence: TGTGCCAGCAGCCCTGGACTAGCAGCCGGGGAGCTGTTTTTT.